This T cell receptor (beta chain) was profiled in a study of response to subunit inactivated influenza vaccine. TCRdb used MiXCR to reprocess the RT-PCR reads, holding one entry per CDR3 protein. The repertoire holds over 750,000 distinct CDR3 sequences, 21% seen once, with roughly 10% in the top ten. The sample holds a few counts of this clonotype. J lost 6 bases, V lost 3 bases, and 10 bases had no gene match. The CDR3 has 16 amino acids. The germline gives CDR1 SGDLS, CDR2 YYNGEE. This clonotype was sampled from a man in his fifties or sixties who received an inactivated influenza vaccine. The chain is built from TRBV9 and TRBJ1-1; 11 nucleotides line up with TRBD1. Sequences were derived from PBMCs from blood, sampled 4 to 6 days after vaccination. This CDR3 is CASSAEPGQGVAEAFF. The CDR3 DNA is TGTGCCAGCAGCGCGGAACCGGGACAGGGGGTGGCTGAAGCTTTCTTT.